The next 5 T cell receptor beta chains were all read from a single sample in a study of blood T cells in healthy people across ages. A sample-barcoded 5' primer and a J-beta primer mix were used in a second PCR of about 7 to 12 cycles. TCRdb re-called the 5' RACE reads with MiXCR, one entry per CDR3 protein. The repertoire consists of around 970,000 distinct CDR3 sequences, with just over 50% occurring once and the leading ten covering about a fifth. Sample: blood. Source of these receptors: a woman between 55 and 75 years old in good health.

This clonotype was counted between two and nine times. CDR3 amino acids: CASSVISLPEQYF. CDR3 coding DNA: TGTGCCAGCAGTGTGATCTCTCTCCCAGAGCAGTACTTC. The chain has TRBV28 and TRBJ2-7; unclear D gene. The germline CDR1 and CDR2 sequences are MDHEN and SYDVKM. Trimming pared 5 bases from V and 7 bases from J, leaving 15 bases between. The CDR3 length is 13 residues.

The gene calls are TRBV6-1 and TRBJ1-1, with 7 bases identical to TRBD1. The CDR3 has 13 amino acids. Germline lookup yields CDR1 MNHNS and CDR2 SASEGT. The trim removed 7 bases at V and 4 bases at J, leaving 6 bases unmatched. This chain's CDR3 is CASTNRGPTEAFF. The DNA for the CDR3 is TGTGCCAGCACGAACAGGGGACCCACTGAAGCTTTCTTT.

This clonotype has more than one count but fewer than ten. CDR3 in amino acids: CSARVEATDTQYF. The CDR3 nucleotides are TGCAGTGCTAGGGTCGAAGCTACAGATACGCAGTATTTT. V and J are TRBV20-1 and TRBJ2-3; D remains ambiguous. Germline V gene lookup returns CDR1 DFQATT and CDR2 SNEGSKA (reference sequence). CDR3 length: 13 residues. V was shortened by 3 bases and J by 3 bases, with 10 bases between the two germline ends.

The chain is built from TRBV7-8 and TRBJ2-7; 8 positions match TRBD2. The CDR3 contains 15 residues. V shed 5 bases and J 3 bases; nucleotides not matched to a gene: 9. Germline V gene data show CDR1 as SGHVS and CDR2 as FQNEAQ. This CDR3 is CASSIHSGTFYEQYF. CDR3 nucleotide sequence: TGTGCCAGCAGCATACATAGCGGGACCTTCTACGAGCAGTACTTC.

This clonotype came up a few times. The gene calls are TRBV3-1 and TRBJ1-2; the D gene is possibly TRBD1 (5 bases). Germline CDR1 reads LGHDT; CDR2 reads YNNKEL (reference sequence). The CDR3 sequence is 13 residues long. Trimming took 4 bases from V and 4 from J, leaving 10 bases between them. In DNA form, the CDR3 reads TGTGCCAGCAGCCCGACAGAGTCCTATGGCTACACCTTC. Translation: CASSPTESYGYTF. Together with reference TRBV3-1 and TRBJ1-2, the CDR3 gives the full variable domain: DTAVSQTPKYLVTQMGNDKSIKCEQNLGHDTMYWYKQDSKKFLKIMFSYNNKELIINETVPNRFSPKSPDKAHLNLHINSLELGDSAVYFCASSPTESYGYTFGSGTRLTVV.